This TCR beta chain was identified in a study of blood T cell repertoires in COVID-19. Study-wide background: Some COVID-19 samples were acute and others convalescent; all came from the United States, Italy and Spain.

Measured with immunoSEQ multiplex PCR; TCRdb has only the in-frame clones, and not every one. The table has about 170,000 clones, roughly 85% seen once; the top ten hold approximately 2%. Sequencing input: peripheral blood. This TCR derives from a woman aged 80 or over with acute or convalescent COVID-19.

CDR3 in amino acids: CSVEAGGKNNEQFF. The CDR3 DNA reads TGCAGCGTTGAGGCGGGGGGGAAAAACAATGAGCAGTTCTTC. The genes are TRBV29-1 and TRBJ2-1; TRBD2 agrees at 9 bases. Germline trimming cut 3 bases from V and 5 bases from J; bases unmatched to any gene: 5. CDR1 and CDR2 (germline): SQVTM, ANQGSEA. CDR3 length equals 14 residues.